The sequence of this T cell receptor beta chain was determined in a study of human T cells and chemical hapten exposure. Study-level background: The patients were mostly female; they had alopecia areata, totalis or universalis. General study results and limits: DPC sensitization produced no change in TCRs with frequency above 1 in 1000.

With respect to this clonotype: Its antigen is as yet unknown.

The study's library attached unique molecular identifiers to single cDNA molecules. MiXCR was run by TCRdb on the RACE reads, yielding one entry per CDR3 protein. The data show a few hundred thousand distinct CDR3 sequences, with about 6% seen just once and around 5.8% held by the top ten. As to time point: patch test 2, 6 weeks after DPC sensitization. Indicated treatment: therapeutic diphenylcyclopropenone sensitization with weekly scalp DPC. The CDR3 runs 16 residues. V dropped 4 bases and J dropped 5; count of bases not matched to a gene: 10. CDR1 and CDR2 (germline): LGHNA, YSLEER. The TCR originated in a woman aged 18-29 years with alopecia areata. Some clones in this sample may be carry-over from other donors' samples. The sequencing here drew on whole blood, taken in connection with sensitization to the hapten diphenylcyclopropenone (DPC). This rearrangement joins TRBV4-3 to TRBJ2-1, with 8 bases aligning to TRBD1. In nucleotides, the CDR3 is TGCGCCAGCAGCCCCCGTGTAGGACAGGGAAACAATGAGCAGTTCTTC. Translated: CASSPRVGQGNNEQFF.